The entry below gives a single T cell receptor beta chain sequence along with its context. Its antigen specificity is not known. It has no much larger one-base neighbor in the sample; base qualities were not kept. The record originates from a study of blood T cell repertoires in COVID-19 (dated by TCRdb to about 2020). As for the study more broadly: Collaborator samples came from the United States, Italy and Spain and covered acute and convalescent phases of COVID-19. The repertoires were released in a freely available public database meant as a resource for research on the immune response to SARS-CoV-2. The material from the prospective study consisted of cDNA or gDNA derived from T cells, B-cell-depleted T cells, or PBMCs. Subjects who had been exposed to COVID-19, were actively infected with it, or had recovered from it provided the deeply sampled blood TCRbeta repertoires that made up the dataset. Samples came from the ongoing ImmuneRACE study (first 160 participants) plus 1,254 subjects from 6 global collaborators. HLA class I and class II types, where available, came from metadata supplied by the sample provider rather than from assay-based typing. The sample metadata nearly always contained a de-identified subject ID, COVID-19 status, age in years and sex.

General conclusions and limits of the study: How much clinical and demographic metadata was included differed by source and by participant, and the metadata was provided uncurated.

The immunoSEQ Assay, a bias-controlled multiplex PCR, was used to amplify TCRbeta CDR3 regions from genomic DNA. Processing in the source paper ran as follows. Nucleated cell counts per sample were estimated from amplification of reference gene primers within the assay. Sequence reads were collapsed and filtered to measure the absolute abundance of every unique TCRbeta CDR3 rearrangement. Productive Simpson clonality was computed per sample as the square root of Simpson's diversity index over productive rearrangements. TCRdb re-hosts the immuneACCESS table, in-frame sequences only. Its copies lack some clones; in the studies checked, an unresolved V gene accounts for under half of them, and the cause for the rest is not known. The V and J calls and clone size were taken over from that table, and D and trimming were inferred from the DNA. The sample data list roughly 59,000 clones, and approximately 78% of these were observed just once. The ten largest clones capture 10% to 15% of the sample.

The CDR3 measures 15 amino acids from cysteine to phenylalanine. CDR3 DNA only is kept here, 45 bases in frame from base 1. Relative to germline, V is 4 bases shorter and J is 1 base shorter, with 15 bases between their ends. In the germline V gene, CDR1 corresponds to SGHRS and CDR2 to YFSETQ. Each collaborating institution followed its own protocols to collect whole blood in K2EDTA tubes. For TCRbeta analysis, collaborators shipped samples as frozen whole blood, isolated PBMCs, or DNA extracted from either of those sample types. The sequenced sample was peripheral blood. The V gene is TRBV5-1 and the J gene is TRBJ2-7; the D gene is perhaps TRBD1, from 6 matching bases. This clonotype was sampled from an elderly man with acute or convalescent COVID-19. Here is the DNA: TGCGCCAGCAGCGGATGGGACACAGGGTCCTACGAGCAGTACTTC. It codes for CASSGWDTGSYEQYF.